The next 18 T cell receptor beta chains were all read from a single sample in a study of response to subunit inactivated influenza vaccine. TCRdb ran MiXCR on the RT-PCR reads and lists one entry per CDR3 protein. The profile shows about 520,000 distinct CDR3 sequences, about 25% of them singletons. The sample was CD4+ T cells sorted from PBMCs, taken 4 to 6 days after vaccination. All receptors come from a man aged 45-65 years who received an inactivated influenza vaccine.

The chain is built from TRBV5-1 and TRBJ1-2; tentative D call: TRBD1 (6 bases). Deletions cut 0 bases from V and 0 bases from J, with 21 bases between. There are 19 residues in the CDR3. The germline gives CDR1 SGHRS, CDR2 YFSETQ. CDR3 protein: CASSLGTRSGTRTNYGYTF. The CDR3 nucleotides are TGCGCCAGCAGCTTGGGAACCCGATCCGGGACAAGGACTAACTATGGCTACACCTTC.

The genes are TRBV7-2 and TRBJ2-7; TRBD2 might be the D (6 bases). This CDR3 contains 16 residues. In germline, CDR1 is SGHTA, CDR2 FQGNSA. The V and J ends lost 5 bases and 7 bases respectively, with 24 bases between them. CDR3 DNA: TGTGCCAGCAGCCGCGACGTGGGCGGGGAACCTTCTGAGCAGTACTTC. It encodes CASSRDVGGEPSEQYF.

Only a few counts were recorded for this clonotype. J is TRBJ1-1 and V is TRBV29-1, with 7 bases matching TRBD1. CDR3 length equals 15 residues. CDR1 and CDR2 from the germline V gene are SQVTM and ANQGSEA. V gave up 4 bases and J gave up 0 bases; unmatched junction bases: 8. The CDR3 spells CSVGQGVGLNTEAFF. The CDR3 DNA follows: TGCAGCGTTGGACAGGGCGTGGGGTTGAACACTGAAGCTTTCTTT.

The rearrangement links TRBV5-6 to TRBJ1-2; the D gene is possibly TRBD1 (6 bases). Trimming left V 0 bases short and J 8 bases short, with 14 bases between. CDR3 size: 14 residues. Germline-derived CDR1 and CDR2 are SGHDT and YYEEEE. CDR3 protein: CASSLGTGADGYTF. The CDR3 DNA is TGTGCCAGCAGCTTGGGAACGGGGGCGGACGGCTACACCTTC.

This clonotype has a count of ten or more. The chain uses TRBV20-1 and TRBJ1-3, with D unresolved. Germline V gene data show CDR1 as DFQATT and CDR2 as SNEGSKA (reference sequence). The CDR3 has 14 residues. V lost 6 bases and J lost 0, with 12 bases in between. CDR3 DNA sequence: TGCAGTGCCCTCGGACCGAACTCTGGAAACACCATATATTTT. Translated, it gives CSALGPNSGNTIYF.

This clonotype came up a few times. The chain couples TRBV7-9 to TRBJ2-1; D is perhaps TRBD1 (5 bases). CDR3 length equals 17 residues. V was pared by 0 bases and J by 0 bases, with 12 bases between. Germline CDR1 and CDR2: SEHNR and FQNEAQ (reference sequence). The CDR3 region has the DNA TGTGCCAGCAGCTTAGCGATAAGGGGTTACTCCTACAATGAGCAGTTCTTC. This codes for CASSLAIRGYSYNEQFF.

In its sample, this clonotype was seen a few times. This chain links TRBV29-1 with TRBJ2-2; 8 bases align to TRBD2. V shed 6 bases, J shed 5 bases, and the junction held 8 bases outside the gene matches. Germline V gene data show CDR1 as SQVTM and CDR2 as ANQGSEA. The CDR3 extends over 14 amino acids. The CDR3 loop is CSVLPGGETGELFF. DNA for the CDR3: TGCAGCGTCCTCCCGGGGGGGGAAACCGGGGAGCTGTTTTTT.

The chain joins TRBV20-1 to TRBJ2-7; D unclear. CDR3 length equals 17 residues. V lost 0 bases and J 7 bases, leaving 25 bases between the germline ends. Germline loops: CDR1 DFQATT, CDR2 SNEGSKA (reference sequence). The CDR3 sequence: CSARDPLGFSGGREQYF. The CDR3 DNA follows: TGCAGTGCTAGAGACCCACTCGGGTTCTCTGGCGGAAGGGAGCAGTACTTC.

There are a few counts of this clonotype. V gene TRBV7-9 combines with J gene TRBJ2-1; 7 bases agree with TRBD1. J lost 7 bases, V lost 1 base, and 13 bases had no gene match. The CDR3 covers 17 residues. CDR1 and CDR2 (germline): SEHNR, FQNEAQ (reference sequence). The CDR3 sequence is CASSLGPGQPSGNEQFF. In nucleotides, the CDR3 is TGTGCCAGCAGCTTAGGCCCGGGACAGCCCTCTGGGAATGAGCAGTTCTTC.

This sequence joins TRBV7-9 and TRBJ2-5; a weak D match, TRBD2 (6 bases). Trimming removed 2 bases from V and 2 bases from J, with 12 bases in between. Per germline, CDR1 SEHNR and CDR2 FQNEAQ (reference sequence). CDR3 length equals 15 residues. This chain's CDR3 is CASSLSSGLQETQYF. The CDR3, as DNA: TGTGCCAGCAGCTTATCTTCGGGACTGCAAGAGACCCAGTACTTC.

This clonotype was detected many times. This chain connects TRBV7-2 to TRBJ1-5, with unresolved D. The CDR3 is 14 residues long. Germline assignment: CDR1 SGHTA and CDR2 FQGNSA. V was clipped by 0 bases and J by 7 bases, with 10 bases between them. The CDR3 protein is CASSLARGNQPQHF. The CDR3 DNA sequence: TGTGCCAGCAGCTTAGCGCGGGGAAACCAGCCCCAGCATTTT. The whole variable domain, remainder taken from reference TRBV7-2 and TRBJ1-5, is GAGVSQSPSNKVTEKGKDVELRCDPISGHTALYWYRQSLGQGLEFLIYFQGNSAPDKSGLPSDRFSAERTGGSVSTLTIQRTQQEDSAVYLCASSLARGNQPQHFGDGTRLSIL.

V is TRBV5-1 and J is TRBJ2-1, with TRBD1 matching over 12 bases. Germline V gene lookup returns CDR1 SGHRS and CDR2 YFSETQ. With V trimmed by 3 bases and J by 6 bases, 7 bases remained unmatched. This CDR3 region has 16 residues. The CDR3 nucleotides are TGCGCCAGCAGCTGGATGGGACAGGGGGCTAGCAATGAGCAGTTCTTC. This sequence encodes CASSWMGQGASNEQFF.

This clonotype was detected only a few times. The V gene is TRBV5-1, the J gene TRBJ2-1; TRBD1 matches at 9 bases. There are 16 residues in the CDR3. The V and J ends lost 4 bases and 2 bases, in that order; junction bases with no gene match: 7. CDR1 is SGHRS, CDR2 YFSETQ, per germline. CDR3 nucleotide sequence: TGCGCCAGCAGCCGTGGGACAGGGAATCCCTACAATGAGCAGTTCTTC. Its protein product is CASSRGTGNPYNEQFF.

This clonotype was detected ten times or more. This sequence joins TRBV5-1 and TRBJ2-1; 7 bases agree with TRBD1. The junction had 10 bases not matched to a gene; V was cut back by 4 bases and J by 0 bases. CDR3 length: 17 residues. Germline V CDR1 and CDR2: SGHRS, YFSETQ. The CDR3 loop is CASSAINRGSSYNEQFF. The CDR3 nucleotides are TGCGCCAGCAGCGCAATAAACAGGGGTAGCTCCTACAATGAGCAGTTCTTC.

J is TRBJ2-3 and V is TRBV20-1, with 8 positions matching TRBD1. Per germline, CDR1 DFQATT and CDR2 SNEGSKA (reference sequence). Trimming cost V 5 bases and J 1 base; bases outside gene matches: 5. This CDR3 has 14 residues. In DNA form, the CDR3 reads TGCAGTGCTGAGGACAGGGAGGGCACAGATACGCAGTATTTT. Protein: CSAEDREGTDTQYF.

V is TRBV24-1 and J is TRBJ2-2; TRBD2 matches 7 bases. Germline loops: CDR1 KGHDR, CDR2 SFDVKD. V trimming: 10 bases; J trimming: 5 bases; junction bases outside the gene matches: 9. The CDR3 contains 14 residues. In nucleotides, the CDR3 is TGTGCCACTGGACCGGGGGACTATACCGGGGAGCTGTTTTTT. This translates into CATGPGDYTGELFF.

V usage is TRBV5-4 and J usage is TRBJ2-3, with 11 positions matching TRBD2. The germline CDR1 and CDR2 sequences are SGHNT and YYREEE (reference sequence). The CDR3 covers 16 residues. The ends lost 3 bases at V and 4 bases at J; junction bases unmatched: 7. CDR3 DNA: TGTGCCAGCAGCTCTAAACTAGCGGGGGAATCAGATACGCAGTATTTT. Encoded protein: CASSSKLAGESDTQYF.

The gene calls are TRBV7-9 and TRBJ2-7, with D perhaps TRBD1 (6 bases). The CDR3 runs 14 residues. Germline CDR1 SEHNR, CDR2 FQNEAQ (reference sequence). Trimming removed 5 bases from V and 0 bases from J, with 11 bases in between. CDR3 loop: CASSTGKGSYEQYF. CDR3 bases: TGTGCCAGCAGCACAGGGAAAGGCTCCTACGAGCAGTACTTC. The full variable domain, its missing parts supplied by reference TRBV7-9 and TRBJ2-7, is DTGVSQNPRHKITKRGQNVTFRCDPISEHNRLYWYRQTLGQGPEFLTYFQNEAQLEKSRLLSDRFSAERPKGSFSTLEIQRTEQGDSAMYLCASSTGKGSYEQYFGPGTRLTVT.